These 27 T cell receptor beta chains share one sample of origin, sequenced in a study of T cell responses to AZD1222 COVID-19 vaccine. The protocol was immunoSEQ multiplex PCR, while the TCRdb copy is restricted to in-frame clones and leaves out a portion. This table holds about 150,000 clones, 91% found once. Here the sequenced sample was peripheral blood, taken on day 0 of AZD1222 vaccination. The receptors originated from an adult in good health.

The chain joins TRBV18 to TRBJ1-2; possibly TRBD1 for D (5 bases). Between the trimmed V and J ends, which lost 3 bases and 8 bases, there was a span of 10 bases. The CDR3 runs 12 residues. CDR1 is KGHSH, CDR2 LQKENI, per germline. In DNA form, the CDR3 reads TGTGCCAGCTCACCTCAGGGACCCGGCTACACCTTC. This gives the protein CASSPQGPGYTF.

This clone has just one count. V gene TRBV11-2 combines with J gene TRBJ2-7; no firm D call. V lost 0 bases and J lost 4, with 10 bases in between. The germline V gene has CDR1 SGHAT and CDR2 FQNNGV. The CDR3 consists of 14 residues. CDR3 sequence reads: CASSLDRTVYEQYF. Written as DNA, the CDR3 is TGTGCCAGCAGCTTAGATCGGACGGTATACGAGCAGTACTTC. Drawing the rest from reference TRBV11-2 and TRBJ2-7, the complete variable domain is EAGVAQSPRYKIIEKRQSVAFWCNPISGHATLYWYQQILGQGPKLLIQFQNNGVVDDSQLPKDRFSAERLKGVDSTLKIQPAKLEDSAVYLCASSLDRTVYEQYFGPGTRLTVT.

This chain joins TRBV7-2 and TRBJ2-3; the D gene is possibly TRBD1 (6 bases). Deletions cut 8 bases from V and 6 bases from J, with 15 bases between. This CDR3 is 13 amino acids long. Per the germline V gene, CDR1 is SGHTA and CDR2 is FQGNSA. CDR3 in amino acids: CASLGAPWDTQYF. The CDR3 nucleotides read TGTGCCAGCTTGGGGGCACCTTGGGATACGCAGTATTTT.

The CDR3 region has the DNA TGTGCCAGCAGCAAACGGGGTGCACCCGGGACAGGGAGCTCAGATACGCAGTATTTT. Translated, it gives CASSKRGAPGTGSSDTQYF. This sequence joins TRBV6-4 and TRBJ2-3; TRBD1 agrees at 9 bases. The CDR3 runs to 19 residues. J was trimmed by 4 bases and V by 6 bases; bases with no gene match: 20. The germline V gene has CDR1 MRHNA and CDR2 SNTAGT.

The chain recombines TRBV5-1 with TRBJ1-4; the match to TRBD1 covers 7 bases. V was clipped by 2 bases and J by 7 bases; unmatched bases: 5. There are 14 residues in the CDR3. CDR1 and CDR2 (germline): SGHRS, YFSETQ. CDR3 in DNA: TGCGCCAGCAGCTTAGGGACAGCAGCTGAAAAACTGTTTTTT. This translates into CASSLGTAAEKLFF.

V usage is TRBV19 and J usage is TRBJ1-2; D is unclear. V was pared by 4 bases and J by 4 bases, with 10 bases between. This CDR3 comprises 13 residues. Germline V lookup: CDR1 LNHDA, CDR2 SQIVND (reference sequence). This chain's CDR3 is CASSTPGPYGYTF. The CDR3 coding sequence is TGTGCCAGTAGTACCCCAGGACCCTATGGCTACACCTTC.

This chain connects TRBV27 to TRBJ2-5, with 8 bases that match TRBD1. Per the germline V gene, CDR1 is MNHEY and CDR2 is SMNVEV (reference sequence). The trim removed 8 bases at V and 4 bases at J, leaving 12 bases unmatched. The CDR3 consists of 15 residues. The CDR3 coding sequence is TGTGCCAGCTCCATGAGGGCAGGGGGCCTAGAGACCCAGTACTTC. As protein: CASSMRAGGLETQYF.

V is TRBV11-3 and J is TRBJ1-4; the D gene is possibly TRBD1 (5 bases). Deletions cut 4 bases from V and 8 bases from J, with 8 bases between. The CDR3 covers 12 residues. Germline loops: CDR1 SGHNT, CDR2 YENEEA. Written as DNA, the CDR3 is TGTGCCAGCAGCTACGGGGCCGAAAAACTGTTTTTT. Amino acid sequence: CASSYGAEKLFF.

This clone was observed once. The CDR3 spells CASSLRPGGYTGELFF. The CDR3 DNA reads TGTGCCAGCAGCTTAAGGCCAGGGGGGTACACCGGGGAGCTGTTTTTT. The chain employs TRBV7-2 and TRBJ2-2; TRBD1 might be the D (7 bases). CDR3 length equals 16 residues. Trimming took off 2 bases at V and 3 bases at J, with 13 bases between the two ends. CDR1 and CDR2 from the germline V gene are SGHTA and FQGNSA.

CDR3 coding DNA: TGTGCCAGTAGTATAGGAAACTGGGAGGAACTGTTTTTT. It yields the protein CASSIGNWEELFF. The rearrangement joins TRBV19 to TRBJ1-4; no firm D call. CDR3 size: 13 residues. V was cut by 1 base and J by 12 bases, with 12 bases left in between. Germline CDR1 reads LNHDA; CDR2 reads SQIVND (reference sequence). The variable domain in full, with the rest retrieved from reference TRBV19 and TRBJ1-4, is DGGITQSPKYLFRKEGQNVTLSCEQNLNHDAMYWYRQDPGQGLRLIYYSQIVNDFQKGDIAEGYSVSREKKESFPLTVTSAQKNPTAFYLCASSIGNWEELFFGSGTQLSVL.

Here the CDR3 DNA reads TGTGCCATCAGCCCGGGACAGGGGGTAACCGGGGAGCTGTTTTTT. Amino acids: CAISPGQGVTGELFF. This chain links TRBV10-3 with TRBJ2-2, with 11 bases lining up with TRBD1. The CDR3 sequence is 15 residues long. V shed 6 bases, J shed 5 bases, and the junction held 5 bases outside the gene matches. Germline V CDR1 and CDR2: ENHRY, SYGVKD.

The rearrangement links TRBV28 to TRBJ2-5; 9 bases line up with TRBD1. Germline values: CDR1 MDHEN, CDR2 SYDVKM. This CDR3 has 14 amino acids. V gave up 7 bases and J gave up 5 bases; unmatched junction bases: 8. CDR3 DNA sequence: TGTGCCAGCAAATTGGACAGGGGCGGGGAGACCCAGTACTTC. Translating gives CASKLDRGGETQYF.

The chain uses TRBV10-3 and TRBJ1-3; no clear D. Deletions cut 8 bases from V and 0 bases from J, with 8 bases between. This CDR3 is 13 amino acids long. Germline V CDR1 and CDR2: ENHRY, SYGVKD. The chain's CDR3 is CAIGTASGNTIYF. The DNA for the CDR3 is TGTGCCATCGGCACAGCCTCTGGAAACACCATATATTTT.

The V gene is TRBV6-1, the J gene TRBJ2-5, with 7 bases matching TRBD2. Looked up from germline, CDR1 is MNHNS and CDR2 is SASEGT. V lost 10 bases to trimming and J lost 3 bases; unmatched junction nucleotides: 14. CDR3 length: 15 amino acids. CDR3 coding DNA: TGTGCCACCGCCGAAGTAGCGGGCGTTAAAGAGACCCAGTACTTC. Translation gives CATAEVAGVKETQYF.

J is TRBJ1-4 and V is TRBV5-1, with a possible D match to TRBD1 (6 bases). Trimming shortened V by 0 bases and J by 8 bases, and 14 bases separated the two germline ends. This CDR3 has 15 amino acids. Germline CDR1 SGHRS, CDR2 YFSETQ. In nucleotides, the CDR3 is TGCGCCAGCAGCTTGGCCGGGATCCAGGGGGAAAAACTGTTTTTT. It yields the protein CASSLAGIQGEKLFF.

The genes are TRBV5-6 and TRBJ2-7; D uncertain. Trimming stripped 0 bases from V and 6 bases from J, with 13 bases between. Germline V gene sequence: CDR1 SGHDT, CDR2 YYEEEE. The CDR3 extends over 14 amino acids. The CDR3 protein is CASSLGILGREQYF. In nucleotides, the CDR3 is TGTGCCAGCAGCTTGGGGATTTTAGGTCGCGAGCAGTACTTC.

The chain combines TRBV6-5 with TRBJ1-2, with D unclear. This CDR3 has 14 residues. V was cut by 6 bases and J by 5 bases, with 16 bases left in between. Germline V gives CDR1 MNHEY, CDR2 SVGAGI. CDR3 DNA: TGTGCCAGCAGAGAGGCCCTAGGGAGTTATGGCTACACCTTC. It is translated as CASREALGSYGYTF.

The table lists this clone with a count of one. J is TRBJ1-6 and V is TRBV9, with no clear D. The V and J ends lost 0 bases and 9 bases respectively, with 7 bases between them. In germline, CDR1 is SGDLS, CDR2 YYNGEE. CDR3 length equals 13 residues. The DNA for the CDR3 is TGTGCCAGCAGCGTAGAACTTGGTTCACCCCTCCACTTT. Translated: CASSVELGSPLHF. Complete variable domain (other parts from reference TRBV9 and TRBJ1-6): DSGVTQTPKHLITATGQRVTLRCSPRSGDLSVYWYQQSLDQGLQFLIQYYNGEERAKGNILERFSAQQFPDLHSELNLSSLELGDSALYFCASSVELGSPLHFGNGTRLTVT.

V usage is TRBV11-3 and J usage is TRBJ2-2; D unresolved. CDR1 is SGHNT and CDR2 is YENEEA in the germline V gene. This CDR3 region has 14 residues. The ends were cut back, 5 bases at V and 2 bases at J, with 9 bases in the middle. The CDR3 sequence is CASSGRLNTGELFF. The CDR3 DNA is TGTGCCAGCAGCGGTCGACTCAACACCGGGGAGCTGTTTTTT.

This sequence joins TRBV6-5 and TRBJ2-2; D ambiguous. This CDR3 is 16 amino acids long. CDR1 is MNHEY, CDR2 SVGAGI, per germline. Trimming shortened V by 1 base and J by 1 base, and 10 bases separated the two germline ends. The CDR3 reads CASSYYPPRNTGELFF. CDR3 coding DNA: TGTGCCAGCAGTTACTACCCCCCCCGGAACACCGGGGAGCTGTTTTTT.

The J gene is TRBJ1-2, the V gene TRBV9; D remains ambiguous. CDR3 size: 12 residues. The V gene lost 3 bases and the J gene lost 0 bases, with 3 bases spanning the gap. The germline V gene has CDR1 SGDLS and CDR2 YYNGEE. CDR3: CASSGTNYGYTF. CDR3 nucleotide sequence: TGTGCCAGCAGCGGAACTAACTATGGCTACACCTTC.

J is TRBJ2-7 and V is TRBV11-2, with D possibly being TRBD1 or TRBD2 (6 bases each). The length of the CDR3 is 16 residues. V gave up 2 bases and J gave up 0 bases, with 14 bases separating them. Germline V gives CDR1 SGHAT, CDR2 FQNNGV. CDR3 sequence (DNA): TGTGCCAGCAGCTTACTCGACACGGGGGCCTCCTACGAGCAGTACTTC. Amino acids: CASSLLDTGASYEQYF.

The CDR3 sequence: CASSRRDRGTEAFF. The CDR3 coding sequence is TGTGCCAGCAGCCGCCGGGACAGGGGTACTGAAGCTTTCTTT. This chain uses TRBV11-1 with TRBJ1-1; 10 nucleotides agree with TRBD1. The CDR3 totals 14 residues. The trim removed 5 bases at V and 5 bases at J, leaving 5 bases unmatched. Germline assignment: CDR1 SGHAT and CDR2 FQDESV (reference sequence).

The rearrangement joins TRBV10-3 to TRBJ1-1, with D tentatively TRBD1 (5 bases). From germline, CDR1 is ENHRY and CDR2 SYGVKD. V lost 8 bases to trimming and J lost 1 base, with 8 bases between them. The CDR3 is 12 residues long. The CDR3: CAILQENTEAFF. The CDR3 DNA reads TGTGCCATCTTACAGGAGAACACTGAAGCTTTCTTT.

CDR3 in amino acids: CASSLIPLAGGYNEQFF. As DNA, the CDR3 is TGTGCCAGCAGCTTAATACCCCTAGCGGGAGGTTACAATGAGCAGTTCTTC. The chain joins TRBV7-3 to TRBJ2-1, with 11 bases matching TRBD2. Trimming took 1 base from V and 4 from J; bases not matched to a gene: 6. The CDR3 is made up of 17 amino acids. Germline assignment: CDR1 SGHTA and CDR2 FQGTGA.

The V gene is TRBV12-3 or TRBV12-4, the J gene TRBJ2-5; perhaps TRBD2 as D (5 bases). V dropped 1 base and J dropped 7 bases, with 10 bases sitting between them. The CDR3 totals 13 residues. The CDR3 loop reads CASSLVVRGTQYF. The CDR3 DNA reads as TGTGCCAGCAGTTTAGTGGTTCGGGGGACCCAGTACTTC.

This clone was observed a single time. The V call is TRBV4-3, the J call TRBJ1-6; 7 bases agree with TRBD1. Germline CDR1 and CDR2: LGHNA and YSLEER. After removal of 4 bases from V and 11 bases from J, the junction contained 8 bases not matched to a gene. This CDR3 comprises 14 residues. CDR3 bases: TGCGCCAGCAGCCTAAACAGGGGTAGGACACCCCTCCACTTT. Protein sequence: CASSLNRGRTPLHF.